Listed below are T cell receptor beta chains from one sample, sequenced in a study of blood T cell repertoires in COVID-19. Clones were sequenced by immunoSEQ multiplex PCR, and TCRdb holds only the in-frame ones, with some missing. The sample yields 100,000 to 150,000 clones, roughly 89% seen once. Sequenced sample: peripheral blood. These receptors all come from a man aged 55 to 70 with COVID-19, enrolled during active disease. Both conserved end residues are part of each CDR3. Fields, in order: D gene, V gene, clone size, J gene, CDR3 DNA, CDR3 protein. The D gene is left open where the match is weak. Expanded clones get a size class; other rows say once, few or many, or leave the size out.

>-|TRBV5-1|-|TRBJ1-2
TGCGCCAGCAGCGTCCAGGGATACTATGGCTACACCTTC
CASSVQGYYGYTF
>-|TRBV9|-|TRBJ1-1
TGTGCCAGCAGTGCCTACGGGGGTAGAATCACGAATTCCTTCCAAAACACTGAAGCTTTCTTT
CASSAYGGRITNSFQNTEAFF
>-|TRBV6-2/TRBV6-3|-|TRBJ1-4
TGTGCCAGCAGTTACGTTAATCATCTCGAGTCAATGATTGAAAAACTGTTTTTT
CASSYVNHLESMIEKLFF
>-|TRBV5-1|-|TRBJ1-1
TGCGCCAGCAGCTACGGAGATTTGAACACTGAAGCTTTCTTT
CASSYGDLNTEAFF
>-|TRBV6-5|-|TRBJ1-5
TGTGCCAGCAGTCCTCGGAGAGATCAGCCCCAGCATTTT
CASSPRRDQPQHF
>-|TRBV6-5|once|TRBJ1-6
TGTGCCAGCAGCCCCGGGTTTGACGCACCCCTCCACTTT
CASSPGFDAPLHF
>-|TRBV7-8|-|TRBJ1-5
TGTGCCAGCAGACCGGGGTCGGGTCAGCCCCAGCATTTT
CASRPGSGQPQHF
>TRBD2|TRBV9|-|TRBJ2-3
TGTGCCAGCACCCCACTAGCGGCACGCACAGATACGCAGTCCTTT
CASTPLAARTDTQSF
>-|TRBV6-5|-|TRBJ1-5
TGTGCCAGCAGTTCCGACAGTAATCAGCCCCAGCATTTT
CASSSDSNQPQHF
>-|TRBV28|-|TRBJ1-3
TGTGCCAGCACCCCCGGGGACATAACTGGAAACACCATATATTTT
CASTPGDITGNTIYF
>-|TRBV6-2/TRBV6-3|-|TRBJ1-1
TGTGCCAGCAGTTACGGTCAGGTCCGGAGGGCTGAAGCTTTCTTT
CASSYGQVRRAEAFF
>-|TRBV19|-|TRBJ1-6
TGTGCCAGTAGTGATACAGGAACTAACTATAATTCACCCCTCCACTTT
CASSDTGTNYNSPLHF
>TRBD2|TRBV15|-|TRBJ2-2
TGTGCCACCAGCAGCGGGGGGGCCGGGGAGCTGTTTTTT
CATSSGGAGELFF
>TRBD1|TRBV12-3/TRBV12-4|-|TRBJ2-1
TGTGCCAGCAGGCGGACAGGAACTAATGAGCAGTTCTTC
CASRRTGTNEQFF
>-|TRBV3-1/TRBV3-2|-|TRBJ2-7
TGTGCCAGCAGCCAAGATGTCAGGGGAAAGCAGTACTTC
CASSQDVRGKQYF
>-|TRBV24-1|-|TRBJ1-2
TGTGCCACCAGTGATTTTACAGTAAACTATGGCTACACCTTC
CATSDFTVNYGYTF
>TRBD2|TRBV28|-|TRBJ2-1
TGTGCCAGCAGCCTAGCGGGGGGGAGCAATGAGCAGTTCTTC
CASSLAGGSNEQFF
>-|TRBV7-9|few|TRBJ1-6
TGTGCCAGCAGCTTACCGGGACAATATTCACCCCTCCACTTT
CASSLPGQYSPLHF
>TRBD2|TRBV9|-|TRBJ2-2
TGTGCCAGCAGCCCCGGGGGGGGCTACACCGGGGAGCTGTTTTTT
CASSPGGGYTGELFF
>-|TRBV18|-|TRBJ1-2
TGTGCCAGCTCATCACAAGTGGACTCACCCTCCTTC
CASSSQVDSPSF
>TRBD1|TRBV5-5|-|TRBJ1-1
TGTGCCAGCAGCCGGGACAGCCGGAGTGCTTTCTTT
CASSRDSRSAFF
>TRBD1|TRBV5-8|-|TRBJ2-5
TGTGCCAGCAGCTGGGACAGGGAGCGAGAGACCCAGTACTTC
CASSWDRERETQYF
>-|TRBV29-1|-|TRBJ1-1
TGCAGCGCCTCAAGACTTCCGAACACTGAAGCTTTCTTT
CSASRLPNTEAFF
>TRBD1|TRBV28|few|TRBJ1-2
TGTGCCAGCAGTACCGGGACAGGGATCACTAACTATGGCTACACCTTC
CASSTGTGITNYGYTF
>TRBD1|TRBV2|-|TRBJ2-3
TGTGCCAGCAGCCCAGACAGGGCAGATACGCAGTATTTT
CASSPDRADTQYF
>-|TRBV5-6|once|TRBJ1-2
TGTGCCAGCAGCCCGGGGGGAGGGGATGTCTATGGCTACACCTTC
CASSPGGGDVYGYTF
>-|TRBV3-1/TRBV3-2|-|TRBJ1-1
TGTGCCAGCAGCCCTGCCGAGACAGCCACTGAAGCTTTCTTT
CASSPAETATEAFF
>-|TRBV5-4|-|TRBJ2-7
TGTGCCAGCAGCTTGGGGGCGGGTAGCTCCTACGAGCAGTACTTC
CASSLGAGSSYEQYF
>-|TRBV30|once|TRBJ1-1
TGTGCCTGGAACGCGGCCATGAACACTGAAGCTTTCTTT
CAWNAAMNTEAFF
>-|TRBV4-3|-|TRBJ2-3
TGCGCCAGCAGCCAAGCGGTTGAAGATACGCAGTATTTT
CASSQAVEDTQYF
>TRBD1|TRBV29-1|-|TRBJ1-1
TGCAGCGCCTCTCCCGGACAGGGAGGGCCTGAAGCTTTCTTT
CSASPGQGGPEAFF
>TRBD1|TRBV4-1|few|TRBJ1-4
TGCGCCAGCAGCCAGGGACAGGGGGCCCTTGCAACTAATGAAAAACTGTTTTTT
CASSQGQGALATNEKLFF
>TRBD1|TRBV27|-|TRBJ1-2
TGTGCCAGCAGTTTCCTTCCGACAGGGATGTTGGATGGCTACACCTTC
CASSFLPTGMLDGYTF
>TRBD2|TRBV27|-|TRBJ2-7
TGTGCCAGCAGTTTCGGGACTAGCAGGTACGAGCAGTACTTC
CASSFGTSRYEQYF
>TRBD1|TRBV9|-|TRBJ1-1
TGTGCCAGCAGCGCTTTAGGGGGCAACACTGAAGCTTTCTTT
CASSALGGNTEAFF
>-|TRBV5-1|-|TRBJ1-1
TGCGCCAGCAGCGGCGGGACCTGGGGCACTGAAGCTTTCTTT
CASSGGTWGTEAFF
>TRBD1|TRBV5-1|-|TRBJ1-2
TGCGCCAGCAGCTACCTGACAGGGGGCGGCTATGGCTACACCTTC
CASSYLTGGGYGYTF
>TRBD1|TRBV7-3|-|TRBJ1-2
TGTGCCAGCAGCTTAGGAGGGACAGGAACGATGGACTATGGCTACACCTTC
CASSLGGTGTMDYGYTF
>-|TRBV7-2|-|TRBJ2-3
TGTGCCAGCAGCTCTCCCCCAGGGCGAGATACGCAGTATTTT
CASSSPPGRDTQYF
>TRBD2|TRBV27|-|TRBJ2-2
TGTGCCAGCAGCCGCACAACGGGGACTAGCACCGGGGAGCTGTTTTTT
CASSRTTGTSTGELFF
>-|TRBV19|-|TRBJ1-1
TGTGCCAGTATAGGGTTGGGAGGGAACACTGAAGCTTTCTTT
CASIGLGGNTEAFF
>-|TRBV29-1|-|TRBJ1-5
TGCAGCGTTGGGGGAGACGGCAATCAGCCCCAGCATTTT
CSVGGDGNQPQHF